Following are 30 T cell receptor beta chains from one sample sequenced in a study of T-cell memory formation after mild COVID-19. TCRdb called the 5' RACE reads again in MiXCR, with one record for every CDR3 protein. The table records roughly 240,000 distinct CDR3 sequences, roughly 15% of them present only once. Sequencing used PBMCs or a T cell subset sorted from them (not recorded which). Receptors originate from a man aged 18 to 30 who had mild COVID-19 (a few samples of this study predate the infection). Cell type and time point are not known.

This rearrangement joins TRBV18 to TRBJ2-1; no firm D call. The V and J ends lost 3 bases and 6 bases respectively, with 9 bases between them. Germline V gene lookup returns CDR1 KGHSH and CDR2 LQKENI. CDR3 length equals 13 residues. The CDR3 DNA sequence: TGTGCCAGCTCACCCGGAAACGGCAATGAGCAGTTCTTC. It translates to CASSPGNGNEQFF.

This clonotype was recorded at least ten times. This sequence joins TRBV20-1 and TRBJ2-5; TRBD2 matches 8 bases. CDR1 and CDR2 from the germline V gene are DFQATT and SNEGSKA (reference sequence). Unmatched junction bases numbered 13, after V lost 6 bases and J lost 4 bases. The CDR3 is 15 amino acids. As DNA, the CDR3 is TGCAGTGCGTCCCCGGGACTAGTGGCGCGAGAGACCCAGTACTTC. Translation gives CSASPGLVARETQYF.

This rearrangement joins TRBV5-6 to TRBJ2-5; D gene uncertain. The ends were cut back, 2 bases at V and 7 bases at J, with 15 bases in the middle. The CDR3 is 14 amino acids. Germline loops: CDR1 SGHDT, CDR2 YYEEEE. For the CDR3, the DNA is TGTGCCAGCAGCTTTGGTACTTTCGACGGGACCCAGTACTTC. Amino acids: CASSFGTFDGTQYF.

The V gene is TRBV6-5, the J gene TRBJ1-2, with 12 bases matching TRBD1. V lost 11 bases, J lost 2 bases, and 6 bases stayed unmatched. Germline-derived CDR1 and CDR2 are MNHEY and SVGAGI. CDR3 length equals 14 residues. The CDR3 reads CASGGTGGNYGYTF. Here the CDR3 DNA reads TGTGCCTCAGGGGGGACAGGGGGCAACTATGGCTACACCTTC.

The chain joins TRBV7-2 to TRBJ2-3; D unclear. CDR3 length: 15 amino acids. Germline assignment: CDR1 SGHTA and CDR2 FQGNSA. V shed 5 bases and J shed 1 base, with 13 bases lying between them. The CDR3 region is CASSVGPRRTDTQYF. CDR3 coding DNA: TGTGCCAGCAGCGTAGGACCCCGGCGCACAGATACGCAGTATTTT.

The CDR3: CASSASGGAGEQFF. The CDR3 DNA reads TGTGCCAGCAGCGCCAGCGGGGGGGCCGGTGAGCAGTTCTTC. The chain carries TRBV9 and TRBJ2-1; 10 nucleotides line up with TRBD2. Germline assignment: CDR1 SGDLS and CDR2 YYNGEE. V lost 3 bases, J lost 9 bases, and 6 bases stayed unmatched. CDR3 length equals 14 residues.

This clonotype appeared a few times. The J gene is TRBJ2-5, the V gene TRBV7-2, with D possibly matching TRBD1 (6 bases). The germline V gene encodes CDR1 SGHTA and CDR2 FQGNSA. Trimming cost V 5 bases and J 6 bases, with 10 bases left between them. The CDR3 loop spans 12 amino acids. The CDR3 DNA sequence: TGTGCCAGCAGCCAGGACAGTCAGACCCAGTACTTC. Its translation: CASSQDSQTQYF.

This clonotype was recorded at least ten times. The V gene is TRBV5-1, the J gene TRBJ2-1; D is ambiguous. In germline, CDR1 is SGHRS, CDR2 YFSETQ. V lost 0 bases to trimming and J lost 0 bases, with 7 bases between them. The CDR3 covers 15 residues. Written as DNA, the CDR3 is TGCGCCAGCAGCTTGGTGCCGGGCTCCTACAATGAGCAGTTCTTC. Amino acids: CASSLVPGSYNEQFF.

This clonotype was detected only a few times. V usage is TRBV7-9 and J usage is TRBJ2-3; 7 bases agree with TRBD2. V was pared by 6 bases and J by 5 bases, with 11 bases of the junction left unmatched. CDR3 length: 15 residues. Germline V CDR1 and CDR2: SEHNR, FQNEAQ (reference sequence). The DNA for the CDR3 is TGTGCCAGCAGTCTCGGGAGCGGGGTTAGAGATACGCAGTATTTT. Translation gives CASSLGSGVRDTQYF.

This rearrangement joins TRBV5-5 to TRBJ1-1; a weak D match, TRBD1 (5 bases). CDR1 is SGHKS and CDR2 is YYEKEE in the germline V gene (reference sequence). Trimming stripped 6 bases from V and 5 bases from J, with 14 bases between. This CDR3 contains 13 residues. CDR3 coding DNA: TGTGCCAGCAATGTGGGGCCGACGACTGAAGCTTTCTTT. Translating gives CASNVGPTTEAFF. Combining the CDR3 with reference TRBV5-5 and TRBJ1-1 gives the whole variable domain DAGVTQSPTHLIKTRGQQVTLRCSPISGHKSVSWYQQVLGQGPQFIFQYYEKEERGRGNFPDRFSARQFPNYSSELNVNALLLGDSALYLCASNVGPTTEAFFGQGTRLTVV.

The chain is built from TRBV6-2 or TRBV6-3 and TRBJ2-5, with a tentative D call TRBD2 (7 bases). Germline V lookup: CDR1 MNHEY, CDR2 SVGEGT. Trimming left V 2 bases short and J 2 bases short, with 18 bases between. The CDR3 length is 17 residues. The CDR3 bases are TGTGCCAGCAGTTACGGTGGGGGGGCCTCTGGTCAAGAGACCCAGTACTTC. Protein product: CASSYGGGASGQETQYF.

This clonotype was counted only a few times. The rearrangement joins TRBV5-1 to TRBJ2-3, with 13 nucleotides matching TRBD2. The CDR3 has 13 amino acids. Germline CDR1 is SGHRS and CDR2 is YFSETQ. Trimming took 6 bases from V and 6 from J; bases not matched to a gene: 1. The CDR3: CASTGLAGDTQYF. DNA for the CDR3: TGCGCCAGCACGGGACTAGCGGGGGATACGCAGTATTTT.

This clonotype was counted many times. DNA for the CDR3: TGCGCCAGCAGCTCGAATAGCGGGGGAATCGCCTACGAGCAGTACTTC. It encodes CASSSNSGGIAYEQYF. The chain combines TRBV5-1 with TRBJ2-7; 9 bases agree with TRBD2. Per germline, CDR1 SGHRS and CDR2 YFSETQ. The CDR3 sequence is 16 residues long. The V and J ends lost 3 bases and 2 bases, in that order; junction bases with no gene match: 9.

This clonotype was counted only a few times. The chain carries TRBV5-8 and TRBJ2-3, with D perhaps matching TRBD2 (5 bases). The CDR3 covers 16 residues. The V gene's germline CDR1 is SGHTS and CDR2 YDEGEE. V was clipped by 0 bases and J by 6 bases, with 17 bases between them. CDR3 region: CASSLGYSGVADTQYF. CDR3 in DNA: TGTGCCAGCAGCTTGGGGTATTCCGGGGTGGCGGATACGCAGTATTTT.

Here the CDR3 reads CASSYQAGEQYV. The CDR3 coding sequence is TGTGCCAGTTCATATCAAGCAGGGGAGCAGTACGTC. The chain is built from TRBV2 and TRBJ2-7; TRBD1 might be the D (5 bases). V lost 9 bases and J 7 bases, leaving 16 bases between the germline ends. In germline, CDR1 is SNHLY, CDR2 FYNNEI. The CDR3 length is 12 residues.

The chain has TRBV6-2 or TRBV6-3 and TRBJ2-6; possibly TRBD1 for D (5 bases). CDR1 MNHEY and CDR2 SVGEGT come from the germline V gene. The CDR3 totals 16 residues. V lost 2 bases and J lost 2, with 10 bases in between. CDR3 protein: CASSYPQGAGANVLTF. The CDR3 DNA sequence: TGTGCCAGCAGTTACCCTCAGGGCGCTGGGGCCAACGTCCTGACTTTC.

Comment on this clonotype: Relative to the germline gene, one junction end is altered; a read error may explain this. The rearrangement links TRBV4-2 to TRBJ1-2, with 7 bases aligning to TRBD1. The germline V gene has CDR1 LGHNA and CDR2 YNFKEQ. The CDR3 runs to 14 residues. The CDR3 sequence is CASNQGQVNYGYTF. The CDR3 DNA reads TGTGCCAGCAACCAAGGACAGGTCAACTATGGCTACACCTTC.

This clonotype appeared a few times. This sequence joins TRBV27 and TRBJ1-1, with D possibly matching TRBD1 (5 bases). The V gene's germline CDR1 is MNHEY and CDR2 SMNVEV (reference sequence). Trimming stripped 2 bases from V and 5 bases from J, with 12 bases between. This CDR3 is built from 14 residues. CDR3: CASSLTYRGTEAFF. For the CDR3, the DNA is TGTGCCAGCAGTTTAACGTACCGGGGGACTGAAGCTTTCTTT.

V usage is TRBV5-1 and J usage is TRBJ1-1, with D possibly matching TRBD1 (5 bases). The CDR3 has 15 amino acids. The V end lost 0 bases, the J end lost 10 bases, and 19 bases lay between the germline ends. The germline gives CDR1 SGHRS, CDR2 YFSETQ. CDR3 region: CASSLGGTGRDRAFF. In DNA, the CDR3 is TGCGCCAGCAGCTTGGGCGGCACAGGCCGCGATAGAGCTTTCTTT.

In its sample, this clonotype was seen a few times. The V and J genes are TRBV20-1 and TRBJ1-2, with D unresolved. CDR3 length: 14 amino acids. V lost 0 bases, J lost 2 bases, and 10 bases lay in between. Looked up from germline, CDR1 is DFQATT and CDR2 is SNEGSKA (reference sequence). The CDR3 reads CSARDDSNNYGYTF. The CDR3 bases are TGCAGTGCTAGAGATGATAGCAACAACTATGGCTACACCTTC.

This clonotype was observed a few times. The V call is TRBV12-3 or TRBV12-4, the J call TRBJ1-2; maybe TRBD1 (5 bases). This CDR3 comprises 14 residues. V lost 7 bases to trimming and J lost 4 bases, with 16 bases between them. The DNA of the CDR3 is TGTGCCAGCACCCCAGGGTGGGGTTCCTATGGCTACACCTTC. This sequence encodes CASTPGWGSYGYTF.

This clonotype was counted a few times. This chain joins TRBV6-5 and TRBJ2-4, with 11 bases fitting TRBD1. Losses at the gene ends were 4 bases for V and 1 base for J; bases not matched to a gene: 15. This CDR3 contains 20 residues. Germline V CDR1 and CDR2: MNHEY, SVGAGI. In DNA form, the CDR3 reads TGTGCCAGCAGTTTAGGTGGTGGGACAGGGGGTAGGTGGGCCAAAAACATTCAGTACTTC. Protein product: CASSLGGGTGGRWAKNIQYF.

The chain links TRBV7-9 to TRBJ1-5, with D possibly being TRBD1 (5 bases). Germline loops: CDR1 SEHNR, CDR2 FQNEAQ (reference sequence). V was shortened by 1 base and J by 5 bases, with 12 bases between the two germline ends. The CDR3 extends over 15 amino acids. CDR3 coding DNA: TGTGCCAGCAGCTTAGTCCGGGGGTCAGATCAGCCCCAGCATTTT. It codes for CASSLVRGSDQPQHF.

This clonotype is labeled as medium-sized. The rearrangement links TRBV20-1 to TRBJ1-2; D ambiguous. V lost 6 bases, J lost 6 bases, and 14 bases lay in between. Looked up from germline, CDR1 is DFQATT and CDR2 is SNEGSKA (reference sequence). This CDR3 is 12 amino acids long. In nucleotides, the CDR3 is TGCAGTGCAGCGAGTGATAAGGATGGCTACACCTTC. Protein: CSAASDKDGYTF.

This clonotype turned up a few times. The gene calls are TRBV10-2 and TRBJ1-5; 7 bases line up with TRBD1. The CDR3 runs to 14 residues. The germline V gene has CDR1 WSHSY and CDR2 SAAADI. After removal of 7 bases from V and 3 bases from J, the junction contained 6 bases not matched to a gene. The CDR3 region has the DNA TGCGCCAGCAAGCCAGGACAGGACAATCAGCCCCAGCATTTT. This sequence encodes CASKPGQDNQPQHF.

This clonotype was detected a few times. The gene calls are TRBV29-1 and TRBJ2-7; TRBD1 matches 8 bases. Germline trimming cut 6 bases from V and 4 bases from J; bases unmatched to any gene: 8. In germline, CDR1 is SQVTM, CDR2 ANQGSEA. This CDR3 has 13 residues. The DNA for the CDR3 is TGCAGCGTGGGACAGGCATCTCCTTACGAGCAGTACTTC. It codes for CSVGQASPYEQYF.

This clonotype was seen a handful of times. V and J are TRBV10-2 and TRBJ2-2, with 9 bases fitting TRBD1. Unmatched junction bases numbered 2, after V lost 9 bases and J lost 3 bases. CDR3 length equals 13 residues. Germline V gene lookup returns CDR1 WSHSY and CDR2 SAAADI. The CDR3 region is CARGTGYTGELFF. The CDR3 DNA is TGCGCCAGGGGGACAGGGTACACCGGGGAGCTGTTTTTT.

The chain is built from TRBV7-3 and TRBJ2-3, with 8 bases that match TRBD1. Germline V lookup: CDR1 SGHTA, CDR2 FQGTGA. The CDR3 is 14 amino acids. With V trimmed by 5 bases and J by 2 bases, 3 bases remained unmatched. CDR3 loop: CASSRTGTTDTQYF. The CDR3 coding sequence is TGTGCCAGCAGCCGGACAGGGACCACAGATACGCAGTATTTT. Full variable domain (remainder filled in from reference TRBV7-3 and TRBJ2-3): GAGVSQTPSNKVTEKGKYVELRCDPISGHTALYWYRQSLGQGPEFLIYFQGTGAADDSGLPNDRFFAVRPEGSVSTLKIQRTERGDSAVYLCASSRTGTTDTQYFGPGTRLTVL.

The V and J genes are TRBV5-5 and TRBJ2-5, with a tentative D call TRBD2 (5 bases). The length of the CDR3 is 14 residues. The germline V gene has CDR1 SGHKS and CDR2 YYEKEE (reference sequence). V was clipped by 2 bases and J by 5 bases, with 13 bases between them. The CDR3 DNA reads TGTGCCAGCAGCTTATCGGGGAACGAGGAGACCCAGTACTTC. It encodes CASSLSGNEETQYF. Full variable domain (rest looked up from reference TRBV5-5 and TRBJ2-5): DAGVTQSPTHLIKTRGQQVTLRCSPISGHKSVSWYQQVLGQGPQFIFQYYEKEERGRGNFPDRFSARQFPNYSSELNVNALLLGDSALYLCASSLSGNEETQYFGPGTRLLVL.

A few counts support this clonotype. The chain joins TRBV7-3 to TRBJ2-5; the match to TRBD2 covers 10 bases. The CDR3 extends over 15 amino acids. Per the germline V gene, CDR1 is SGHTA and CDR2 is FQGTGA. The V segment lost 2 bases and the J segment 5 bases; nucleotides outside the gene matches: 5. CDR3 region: CASSLERGGGETQYF. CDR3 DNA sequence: TGTGCCAGCAGCTTAGAGCGGGGGGGCGGGGAGACCCAGTACTTC.